A selection of T cell receptor beta chains follows, all from one sample in a study of blood T cell repertoires in COVID-19. Assay used: immunoSEQ multiplex PCR; TCRdb lists only in-frame clones, some missing. Here the sample spans 200,000 to 250,000 clones, 80% to 90% being singletons. Input material: PBMCs or T cells enriched from blood (not recorded which). These receptors all come from a woman aged 18-35 years in a cohort exposed to, infected with or recovered from COVID-19 (not recorded which). The CDR3 runs from the conserved cysteine through the conserved F or W. The D gene is left open where the match is weak. Clone size, where shown, is once, few, many, or a class for clones that have expanded.

size,J,V,D,CDR3,DNA
-,TRBJ2-1,TRBV7-9,TRBD2,CASRWLGLAGGEQFF,TGTGCCAGCAGATGGTTAGGACTAGCGGGGGGCGAGCAGTTCTTC
-,TRBJ2-5,TRBV9,TRBD1,CASSLTGQGEGEETQYF,TGTGCCAGCAGCCTCACTGGACAGGGTGAGGGAGAAGAGACCCAGTACTTC
-,TRBJ2-7,TRBV18,TRBD2,CASSPGLAGGEQYF,TGTGCCAGCTCACCGGGACTAGCGGGAGGCGAGCAGTACTTC
once,TRBJ1-6,TRBV5-1,-,CASSLAGEGTLHF,TGCGCCAGCAGCTTGGCCGGGGAGGGAACCCTCCACTTT
-,TRBJ1-2,TRBV27,TRBD1,CASSFFPGQGNYGYTF,TGTGCCAGCAGTTTCTTTCCGGGACAGGGGAACTATGGCTACACCTTC
-,TRBJ2-7,TRBV19,-,CASSRPPGEQYF,TGTGCCAGTAGTCGACCCCCAGGCGAGCAGTACTTC
few,TRBJ2-7,TRBV6-1,TRBD1,CASSEAGTGSYEQYF,TGTGCCAGCAGTGAGGCCGGGACAGGGTCCTACGAGCAGTACTTC
-,TRBJ2-7,TRBV20-1,-,CSEDSAYEQYF,TGCAGTGAGGACAGCGCATACGAGCAGTACTTC
-,TRBJ2-1,TRBV5-1,TRBD2,CASSWTSGSTYEQFF,TGCGCCAGCAGTTGGACTAGCGGGAGCACCTATGAGCAGTTCTTC
-,TRBJ2-7,TRBV11-2,TRBD2,CASSFGTSWEQYF,TGTGCCAGCAGCTTCGGGACTAGTTGGGAGCAGTACTTC
-,TRBJ1-2,TRBV28,TRBD1,CASCTTGGEDGYTF,TGTGCCAGCTGCACTACAGGGGGCGAGGATGGCTACACCTTC
-,TRBJ2-2,TRBV7-7,-,CASSLLSSETGELFF,TGTGCTAGCAGCTTATTGTCTAGCGAAACCGGGGAGCTGTTTTTT
-,TRBJ1-2,TRBV6-5,TRBD1,CASSSTGGNYGYTF,TGTGCCAGCAGTTCCACAGGGGGTAACTATGGCTACACCTTC
-,TRBJ2-7,TRBV11-3,TRBD2,CASSLTGGSSYEQYF,TGTGCCAGCAGCTTAACGGGCGGGAGCTCCTACGAGCAGTACTTC
-,TRBJ2-1,TRBV6-2/TRBV6-3,TRBD1,CASRYGQGAYNEQFF,TGTGCCAGCAGGTACGGACAGGGGGCCTACAATGAGCAGTTCTTC
-,TRBJ2-3,TRBV6-5,-,CASSPQISTDTQYF,TGTGCCAGCAGTCCGCAGATTAGCACAGATACGCAGTATTTT
-,TRBJ2-7,TRBV19,TRBD2,CASSMVAGGLEQYF,TGTGCCAGTAGTATGGTAGCGGGAGGGCTTGAGCAGTACTTC
-,TRBJ1-1,TRBV25-1,-,CASSEGGLNTEAFF,TGTGCCAGCAGTGAAGGGGGCCTGAACACTGAAGCTTTCTTT
once,TRBJ2-2,TRBV5-1,TRBD2,CASSLVSSGNTGELFF,TGCGCCAGCAGCCTAGTGTCTAGCGGTAACACCGGGGAGCTGTTTTTT
-,TRBJ1-2,TRBV7-9,-,CASSLGADDYGYTF,TGTGCCAGCAGCTTAGGGGCAGACGACTATGGCTACACCTTC
-,TRBJ1-3,TRBV10-3,-,CAISESDSQGNTIYF,TGTGCCATCAGTGAGTCTGACAGTCAGGGGAACACCATATATTTT
-,TRBJ2-7,TRBV19,TRBD2,CASSIVGTSGSYEQYF,TGTGCCAGTAGTATAGTTGGGACTAGCGGGAGTTACGAGCAGTACTTC
-,TRBJ2-5,TRBV5-4,-,CASSTQDGETQYF,TGTGCCAGCAGCACCCAGGATGGGGAGACCCAGTACTTC
-,TRBJ2-1,TRBV18,-,CASSPALNEQFF,TGTGCCAGCTCACCAGCACTGAATGAGCAGTTCTTC
once,TRBJ1-3,TRBV2,TRBD1,CASSTGGSGNTIYF,TGTGCCAGCAGTACAGGGGGATCCGGAAACACCATATATTTT
-,TRBJ2-1,TRBV9,TRBD1,CASSPQAAGGQFF,TGTGCCAGCAGCCCCCAAGCCGCAGGGGGGCAGTTCTTC
-,TRBJ1-2,TRBV6-5,-,CASRKRDYGYTF,TGTGCCAGCAGGAAAAGAGACTATGGCTACACCTTC
-,TRBJ2-5,TRBV5-1,TRBD2,CASSYTGTSGGVETQYF,TGCGCCAGCAGCTACACCGGGACTAGCGGGGGAGTAGAGACCCAGTACTTC
-,TRBJ2-7,TRBV7-3,TRBD1,CASSLTGTGVDEQYF,TGTGCCAGCAGCTTAACTGGGACAGGGGTGGACGAGCAGTACTTC
-,TRBJ2-1,TRBV19,-,CASKDAGFNEQFF,TGTGCCAGTAAAGATGCAGGGTTCAATGAGCAGTTCTTC
-,TRBJ1-1,TRBV20-1,-,CSASPGGGRQNTEAFF,TGCAGTGCTAGTCCGGGGGGAGGTCGGCAGAACACTGAAGCTTTCTTT
once,TRBJ2-1,TRBV9,TRBD2,CASSQGTSVSSYNEQFF,TGTGCCAGCAGCCAGGGGACTAGCGTTAGCTCCTACAATGAGCAGTTCTTC
-,TRBJ2-7,TRBV7-3,-,CASSLRGSSHEQYF,TGTGCCAGCAGCCTCAGGGGTAGTAGTCACGAGCAGTACTTC
-,TRBJ1-1,TRBV5-1,TRBD1,CASSLSRGDTEAFF,TGCGCCAGCAGCTTAAGCAGGGGGGACACTGAAGCTTTCTTT
-,TRBJ2-1,TRBV3-1/TRBV3-2,-,CASSPSVRSYNEQFF,TGTGCCAGCAGCCCCTCTGTCCGCTCCTACAATGAGCAGTTCTTC
-,TRBJ1-3,TRBV6-5,-,CASRTSLDPGNTIYF,TGTGCCAGCAGGACATCTCTCGATCCTGGAAACACCATATATTTT
-,TRBJ1-2,TRBV6-5,TRBD1,CASSYSWTGGDDGYTF,TGTGCCAGCAGTTACTCTTGGACAGGGGGCGACGATGGCTACACCTTC
-,TRBJ1-1,TRBV30,-,CAWSVTGGTEAFF,TGTGCCTGGAGTGTAACGGGGGGCACTGAAGCTTTCTTT
-,TRBJ2-1,TRBV18,-,CASSPPGGDEQFF,TGTGCCAGCTCACCACCGGGCGGGGATGAGCAGTTCTTC
-,TRBJ2-7,TRBV18,-,CASSPSGGLPYEQYF,TGTGCCAGCTCCCCGTCAGGGGGGTTACCCTACGAGCAGTACTTC
-,TRBJ2-2,TRBV7-8,-,CASSLVGQTGELFF,TGTGCCAGCAGCTTAGTTGGACAGACCGGGGAGCTGTTTTTT
-,TRBJ1-1,TRBV27,-,CASSPWRDPPMNTEAFF,TGTGCCAGCAGCCCTTGGCGGGACCCCCCAATGAACACTGAAGCTTTCTTT
once,TRBJ1-3,TRBV2,-,CASSELAPGNTIYF,TGTGCCAGCAGTGAACTGGCCCCGGGAAACACCATATATTTT
-,TRBJ2-7,TRBV7-9,TRBD1,CASSSRQGPPYEQYF,TGTGCCAGCAGCTCCCGACAGGGCCCCCCCTACGAGCAGTACTTC
-,TRBJ1-2,TRBV5-6,TRBD1,CASSILGGQGPNYGYTF,TGTGCCAGCAGCATACTTGGCGGACAGGGCCCTAACTATGGCTACACCTTC
-,TRBJ2-1,TRBV15,TRBD2,CATSLFSGRTYNEQFF,TGTGCCACCAGCCTATTTAGCGGGAGAACGTACAATGAGCAGTTCTTC
-,TRBJ1-5,TRBV27,-,CASSPGIPQPQHF,TGTGCCAGCAGTCCAGGGATCCCTCAGCCCCAGCATTTT
-,TRBJ1-1,TRBV7-3,-,CASSPDRGGEAFF,TGTGCCAGCAGTCCTGATAGGGGAGGCGAAGCTTTCTTT
-,TRBJ2-1,TRBV10-3,TRBD2,CAISESASGSNDEQFF,TGTGCCATCAGTGAGTCGGCTAGCGGGAGTAACGATGAGCAGTTCTTC
-,TRBJ1-1,TRBV5-1,TRBD1,CASSEGTATGAEAFF,TGCGCCAGCAGCGAAGGGACAGCTACCGGGGCTGAAGCTTTCTTT
-,TRBJ2-7,TRBV27,TRBD2,CASSFSGSYEQYF,TGTGCCAGCAGTTTTAGCGGGAGCTACGAGCAGTACTTC
-,TRBJ2-1,TRBV13,TRBD2,CASSLLEGRAQDEQFF,TGTGCCAGCAGCTTACTAGAGGGGAGGGCCCAAGATGAGCAGTTCTTC
once,TRBJ2-7,TRBV10-1,-,CASSEPGAYEQYF,TGCGCCAGCAGTGAGCCGGGAGCTTACGAGCAGTACTTC